These 18 T cell receptor beta chains came from one sample sequenced in a study of graft-versus-host responses after intestinal transplantation. Here immunoSEQ multiplex PCR was the method, and the copy in TCRdb shows in-frame clones only, minus some. The sample includes 100,000 to 140,000 clones, approximately 88% of them seen just once. These receptors' antigens are unknown. The sample consisted of unstimulated CD4+ T cells sorted from spleen or lymph node cells, taken before transplant. The receptor set was obtained from a human donor who was the organ donor for an intestinal transplant.

The rearrangement uses TRBV28 and TRBJ2-7, with TRBD2 matching over 8 bases. CDR3 length: 17 residues. V shed 4 bases, J shed 5 bases, and the junction held 16 bases outside the gene matches. Germline CDR1 and CDR2: MDHEN and SYDVKM. The CDR3 nucleotides are TGTGCCAGCAGTTCCGCGGGAGGTACACTTCGGGCAAACGAGCAGTACTTC. Its protein product is CASSSAGGTLRANEQYF.

CDR3 nucleotides: TGTGCCAGCACCCCCGCGGGTGGGGGACAGCCCCAGCATTTT. Translating it yields CASTPAGGGQPQHF. This chain links TRBV6-1 with TRBJ1-5; D is possibly TRBD1 (5 bases). Looked up from germline, CDR1 is MNHNS and CDR2 is SASEGT. The CDR3 has 14 residues. Trimming left V 7 bases short and J 7 bases short, with 17 bases between.

V and J are TRBV6-5 and TRBJ1-1; D is undetermined. The CDR3 contains 15 residues. Trimming took 0 bases from V and 5 from J, leaving 13 bases between them. The V gene's germline CDR1 is MNHEY and CDR2 SVGAGI. This CDR3 reads CASSYSKISGTEAFF. The CDR3 bases are TGTGCCAGCAGTTACTCCAAAATTTCGGGAACTGAAGCTTTCTTT.

This chain connects TRBV7-9 to TRBJ2-4; D not resolved. Between the trimmed V and J ends, which lost 2 bases and 1 base, there was a span of 9 bases. Germline CDR1 is SEHNR and CDR2 is FQNEAQ (reference sequence). This CDR3 contains 15 residues. CDR3 coding DNA: TGTGCCAGCAGCTTAACCTCCGGGGCCAAAAACATTCAGTACTTC. Amino acids: CASSLTSGAKNIQYF.

This chain connects TRBV6-5 to TRBJ1-1; 9 positions agree with TRBD1. Germline values: CDR1 MNHEY, CDR2 SVGAGI. The V segment lost 5 bases and the J segment 4 bases; nucleotides outside the gene matches: 5. The CDR3 is 14 residues long. The CDR3 bases are TGTGCCAGCAGTCGACAGGGGGAAAGCACTGAAGCTTTCTTT. This sequence encodes CASSRQGESTEAFF.

The V call is TRBV29-1, the J call TRBJ1-1; D is uncertain. The germline V gene encodes CDR1 SQVTM and CDR2 ANQGSEA. The V end lost 6 bases, the J end lost 2 bases, and 13 bases lay between the germline ends. The CDR3 consists of 13 residues. The CDR3 nucleotides read TGCAGCGTCTACCTCTGGGGTAACACTGAAGCTTTCTTT. It is translated as CSVYLWGNTEAFF. The full variable domain, completed using reference TRBV29-1 and TRBJ1-1, is SAVISQKPSRDICQRGTSLTIQCQVDSQVTMMFWYRQQPGQSLTLIATANQGSEATYESGFVIDKFPISRPNLTFSTLTVSNMSPEDSSIYLCSVYLWGNTEAFFGQGTRLTVV.

The chain joins TRBV2 to TRBJ2-7; D might be TRBD1 (6 bases). This CDR3 region has 16 residues. Trimming shortened V by 1 base and J by 3 bases, and 16 bases separated the two germline ends. The germline V gene encodes CDR1 SNHLY and CDR2 FYNNEI. In nucleotides, the CDR3 is TGTGCCAGCAGTGAAGGTTGGCTGAGAGGGGGCTACGAGCAGTACTTC. It translates to CASSEGWLRGGYEQYF.

V and J are TRBV6-6 and TRBJ1-2, with 9 nucleotides matching TRBD1. Unmatched junction bases numbered 2, after V lost 6 bases and J lost 3 bases. The germline V gene has CDR1 MNHNY and CDR2 SVGAGI (reference sequence). CDR3 length equals 13 residues. The CDR3 DNA reads TGTGCCAGCAGCCGGGACAGGGACTATGGCTACACCTTC. Translated, it gives CASSRDRDYGYTF.

This clone showed up just a few times. V is TRBV6-5 and J is TRBJ1-1; no definite D call. This CDR3 has 14 residues. The V end was cut by 7 bases, the J end by 0 bases, with 12 bases between. The germline V gene encodes CDR1 MNHEY and CDR2 SVGAGI. The CDR3 sequence: CASNDPSMNTEAFF. As DNA, the CDR3 is TGTGCCAGCAATGACCCGTCAATGAACACTGAAGCTTTCTTT.

Only a few counts were recorded for this clone. The chain recombines TRBV11-1 with TRBJ2-1; D may be TRBD2 (5 bases). The germline V gene has CDR1 SGHAT and CDR2 FQDESV (reference sequence). Trimming left V 1 base short and J 9 bases short, with 16 bases between. The CDR3 has 15 amino acids. For the CDR3, the DNA is TGTGCCAGCAGCTTAGGGACGCTAGCTTTGGGTGAGCAGTTCTTC. Translation gives CASSLGTLALGEQFF.

The chain has TRBV6-6 and TRBJ2-4; 10 nucleotides match TRBD1. V lost 6 bases, J lost 10 bases, and 9 bases stayed unmatched. The V gene's germline CDR1 is MNHNY and CDR2 SVGAGI (reference sequence). This CDR3 spans 14 amino acids. CDR3 DNA: TGTGCCAGCAGGGGACAGGGGCTCATAAGGATTCAGTACTTC. This gives the protein CASRGQGLIRIQYF.

The J gene is TRBJ1-2, the V gene TRBV5-4; 11 nucleotides align to TRBD1. The CDR3 extends over 13 amino acids. V dropped 4 bases and J dropped 7; count of bases not matched to a gene: 3. CDR1 and CDR2 from the germline V gene are SGHNT and YYREEE (reference sequence). CDR3 sequence reads: CASSLGTGGGYTF. CDR3 DNA: TGTGCCAGCAGCCTCGGGACAGGGGGTGGCTACACCTTC.

The chain employs TRBV6-5 and TRBJ1-1, with D maybe TRBD1 (5 bases). Trimming removed 6 bases from V and 4 bases from J, with 15 bases in between. Per germline, CDR1 MNHEY and CDR2 SVGAGI. The CDR3 runs to 14 residues. The CDR3 bases are TGTGCCAGCAGCCGCAGGGCCGGGGGCACTGAAGCTTTCTTT. This gives the protein CASSRRAGGTEAFF.

The chain employs TRBV5-5 and TRBJ1-2, with a weak D call TRBD1 (5 bases). V lost 1 base to trimming and J lost 4 bases, with 5 bases between them. Germline V gene data show CDR1 as SGHKS and CDR2 as YYEKEE (reference sequence). The CDR3 is made up of 12 amino acids. In DNA form, the CDR3 reads TGTGCCAGCAGCTTGCAGGGCTATGGCTACACCTTC. Protein: CASSLQGYGYTF. The full variable domain, with the rest looked up from reference TRBV5-5 and TRBJ1-2, is DAGVTQSPTHLIKTRGQQVTLRCSPISGHKSVSWYQQVLGQGPQFIFQYYEKEERGRGNFPDRFSARQFPNYSSELNVNALLLGDSALYLCASSLQGYGYTFGSGTRLTVV.

The chain recombines TRBV5-1 with TRBJ1-4; D remains ambiguous. CDR3 size: 14 residues. Between the trimmed V and J ends, which lost 0 bases and 7 bases, there was a span of 10 bases. Per the germline V gene, CDR1 is SGHRS and CDR2 is YFSETQ. CDR3 region: CASSLAVGGEKLFF. CDR3 nucleotides: TGCGCCAGCAGCTTGGCCGTCGGAGGTGAAAAACTGTTTTTT.

V and J are TRBV6-5 and TRBJ2-3; no reliable D call. Trimming left V 6 bases short and J 9 bases short, with 22 bases between. Germline V CDR1 and CDR2: MNHEY, SVGAGI. The CDR3 length is 15 residues. CDR3 amino acids: CASSRPGPSPGTQYF. CDR3 nucleotides: TGTGCCAGCAGCCGCCCGGGCCCTTCCCCTGGGACGCAGTATTTT.

This clone has only one observation. The CDR3 DNA reads as TGTGCCAGCAGCTCTCAAGGACAGGCTAACACTGAAGCTTTCTTT. Its translation is CASSSQGQANTEAFF. The chain recombines TRBV7-2 with TRBJ1-1, with 7 bases identical to TRBD1. This CDR3 has 15 amino acids. The J segment lost 2 bases and the V segment lost 4 bases, leaving 7 bases of the junction unmatched. CDR1 and CDR2 (germline): SGHTA, FQGNSA.

The chain recombines TRBV11-1 with TRBJ1-1; D not resolved. V was trimmed by 1 base and J by 1 base, leaving 7 bases between them. Germline CDR1 reads SGHAT; CDR2 reads FQDESV (reference sequence). The CDR3 extends over 14 amino acids. The CDR3, as DNA: TGTGCCAGCAGCTTAGTGGCCAGGAACACTGAAGCTTTCTTT. Amino acid sequence: CASSLVARNTEAFF. Drawing the rest from reference TRBV11-1 and TRBJ1-1, the complete variable domain is EAEVAQSPRYKITEKSQAVAFWCDPISGHATLYWYRQILGQGPELLVQFQDESVVDDSQLPKDRFSAERLKGVDSTLKIQPAELGDSAMYLCASSLVARNTEAFFGQGTRLTVV.